Shown below are 14 T cell receptor beta chains from a single sample sequenced in a study of blood T cell repertoires in COVID-19 (dated by TCRdb to the early 2020s). Libraries were constructed by the immunoSEQ multiplex PCR assay. TCRdb obtained this table from immuneACCESS and retained in-frame rearrangements with V and J assigned. These tables miss some clones; where compared with another copy, unresolved V genes account for less than half of the shortfall, and the remainder is unexplained. This sample lists fewer than 150,000 clones; roughly 72% were detected once. The top ten clonotypes cover roughly a tenth of the sample. The sample taken for sequencing was peripheral blood. The source is a human donor in a cohort sampled during active COVID-19.

The V and J genes are TRBV30 and TRBJ2-1; D gene uncertain. Trimming stripped 4 bases from V and 5 bases from J, with 6 bases between. This CDR3 has 11 residues. Germline V gene lookup returns CDR1 GTSNPN and CDR2 SVGIG (reference sequence). The CDR3 loop reads CAWKFDNEQFF. CDR3 in DNA: TGTGCCTGGAAATTCGACAATGAGCAGTTCTTC.

V gene TRBV5-3 combines with J gene TRBJ2-7; 8 positions match TRBD1. TRBV5-3 is given ORF status, its function remaining uncertain. The V gene end was trimmed by 3 bases and the J gene end by 1 base; junction bases not matched to a gene: 6. The CDR3 is made up of 15 amino acids. The CDR3 reads CARSSTRDRSYEQYF. The DNA of the CDR3 is TGTGCCAGAAGCTCAACCCGGGACAGGTCCTACGAGCAGTACTTC.

The gene calls are TRBV10-2 and TRBJ1-6; 11 bases are a match to TRBD1. V was pared by 7 bases and J by 9 bases, with 5 bases of the junction left unmatched. Looked up from germline, CDR1 is WSHSY and CDR2 is SAAADI. CDR3 size: 14 residues. As DNA, the CDR3 is TGCGCCAGCAATATTGGGACAGGGGGTTCACCCCTCCACTTT. It is translated as CASNIGTGGSPLHF.

This clone was seen only once. This chain joins TRBV28 and TRBJ2-5; D is possibly TRBD2 (6 bases). The CDR3 loop spans 15 amino acids. V gave up 10 bases and J gave up 2 bases, with 20 bases separating them. Germline CDR1 is MDHEN and CDR2 is SYDVKM. As DNA, the CDR3 is TGTGCCACCGGAGGGAGTAGCTGGGAGCAAGAGACCCAGTACTTC. Translation gives CATGGSSWEQETQYF.

This clone was picked up one time. The J gene is TRBJ2-7, the V gene TRBV5-1; D gene uncertain. Germline assignment: CDR1 SGHRS and CDR2 YFSETQ. This CDR3 is built from 18 residues. V lost 3 bases to trimming and J lost 3 bases, with 25 bases between them. Here the CDR3 DNA reads TGCGCCAGCAGCTATATTCCGCGCGCCAGGTCTCTGCACTACGAGCAGTACTTC. This translates into CASSYIPRARSLHYEQYF.

The chain combines TRBV18 with TRBJ1-2; the match to TRBD1 covers 7 bases. CDR1 KGHSH and CDR2 LQKENI come from the germline V gene. This CDR3 region has 17 residues. V lost 6 bases and J lost 2; bases outside the gene matches: 15. CDR3 region: CASSQIEGGTENYGYTF. CDR3 nucleotides: TGTGCCAGCTCCCAAATTGAAGGCGGGACAGAGAACTATGGCTACACCTTC.

V usage is TRBV28 and J usage is TRBJ1-5; a possible D gene is TRBD1 (5 bases). V was cut by 2 bases and J by 6 bases, with 14 bases left in between. CDR1 is MDHEN and CDR2 is SYDVKM in the germline V gene. The CDR3 is 15 amino acids. Here the CDR3 reads CASSLSRRGVQPQHF. The CDR3 region has the DNA TGTGCCAGCAGTTTAAGCAGGCGGGGCGTTCAGCCCCAGCATTTT.

The rearrangement joins TRBV5-1 to TRBJ1-1; TRBD1 aligns across 9 bases. Trimming at V came to 0 bases and at J to 0 bases, leaving 9 bases not matched to a gene. The CDR3 totals 18 residues. Germline V gene sequence: CDR1 SGHRS, CDR2 YFSETQ. The CDR3 nucleotides read TGCGCCAGCAGCTTGGCGCCGGGGACAGGGCCAGTGAACACTGAAGCTTTCTTT. This gives the protein CASSLAPGTGPVNTEAFF.

The chain combines TRBV24-1 with TRBJ1-1, with D perhaps TRBD1 (5 bases). Deletions cut 9 bases from V and 0 bases from J, with 7 bases between. CDR3 length: 12 amino acids. The germline CDR1 and CDR2 sequences are KGHDR and SFDVKD. CDR3 DNA: TGTGCCACCCGGGGGATGAACACTGAAGCTTTCTTT. It specifies CATRGMNTEAFF.

The rearrangement joins TRBV12-3 or TRBV12-4 to TRBJ2-3; 7 nucleotides line up with TRBD2. The CDR3 runs 13 residues. Trimming at V came to 7 bases and at J to 2 bases, leaving 3 bases not matched to a gene. The CDR3 region is CASKRDSTDTQYF. The CDR3 DNA sequence: TGTGCCAGCAAGCGGGACTCCACAGATACGCAGTATTTT.

The V call is TRBV28, the J call TRBJ1-4, with 7 positions matching TRBD1. The CDR3 runs to 14 residues. Germline V CDR1 and CDR2: MDHEN, SYDVKM. J lost 7 bases, V lost 6 bases, and 8 bases had no gene match. Here the CDR3 DNA reads TGTGCCAGCAGATTCCAGGGGGGCGGTGAAAAACTGTTTTTT. This translates into CASRFQGGGEKLFF.

V and J are TRBV6-1 and TRBJ1-4; 7 bases are shared with TRBD1. The V gene's germline CDR1 is MNHNS and CDR2 SASEGT. The CDR3 contains 15 residues. J lost 7 bases, V lost 3 bases, and 8 bases had no gene match. The CDR3 DNA reads TGTGCCAGCAGTGATAACAACAGGGGAAGTGAAAAACTGTTTTTT. Amino acid sequence: CASSDNNRGSEKLFF.

The V call is TRBV15, the J call TRBJ2-7, with D perhaps TRBD1 (5 bases). Trimming removed 1 base at V and 2 bases at J, with 15 bases between. The CDR3 is 16 residues long. CDR1 LNHNV and CDR2 YYDKDF come from the germline V gene (reference sequence). CDR3 amino acids: CATSRVGHAGTYEQYF. In DNA, the CDR3 is TGTGCCACCAGCAGAGTTGGACACGCAGGGACCTACGAGCAGTACTTC.

V usage is TRBV9 and J usage is TRBJ1-1; 7 nucleotides align to TRBD1. Trimming took 0 bases from V and 4 from J; bases not matched to a gene: 6. CDR1 is SGDLS and CDR2 is YYNGEE in the germline V gene. The CDR3 covers 15 residues. This CDR3 reads CASSVGRGRGTEAFF. The DNA for the CDR3 is TGTGCCAGCAGCGTAGGCAGGGGGAGAGGCACTGAAGCTTTCTTT.